A selection of T cell receptor beta chains follows, all from one sample in a study of response to subunit inactivated influenza vaccine. TCRdb re-derived calls from the RT-PCR reads in MiXCR, one entry per CDR3 protein. The profile shows 750,000 to 850,000 distinct CDR3 sequences, less than 20% of them singletons. Sequences were derived from PBMCs from blood, sampled 5 to 6 days after vaccination. The origin of the receptors is a man aged 50 or older who received an inactivated influenza vaccine. CDR3s include the opening cysteine and the closing phenylalanine or tryptophan.

TRBV30 CAWSVRLPPDTQYF
TRBV20-1 CSAREVVRGELFF
TRBV4-3 CASSQPKREPRNEQFF
TRBV2 CASRGAVVTQYF
TRBV18 CASSLSGTTPYEQYF
TRBV7-8 CASSLGYSDTQYF
TRBV10-3 CAIRGTGLYNEQFF
TRBV7-9 CASSLRVLAGVAETQYF
TRBV4-2 CASSQDVQGNYEQYF
TRBV29-1 CSVESAGARGYTDTQYF
TRBV7-6 CASSGVGDTQYF
TRBV7-2 CASSFLPDRGIEAFF
TRBV12-3/TRBV12-4 CASRGLTDVDEQFF
TRBV7-2 CASSFELTGATAYEQYF
TRBV7-9 CASSQTGVYEQYF
TRBV6-2/TRBV6-3 CGSRQTFISGANVLTF
TRBV29-1 CSVGPVLSTDTQYF
TRBV29-1 CSAAVHSSYEQYF
TRBV6-5 CASSYYADLNTEAFF
TRBV15 CATSTVGTPNEKLFF
TRBV24-1 CATSSPRDSTDTQYF
TRBV6-5 CASSYRRGAAYNEQFF
TRBV5-6 CASSTPGGNEEFF
TRBV28 CASSPRRDQYF
TRBV19 CASSMVRWETQYF
TRBV12-3/TRBV12-4 CASSSMKRSTDTQYF
TRBV18 CASSSRRGLGGTDTQYF
TRBV4-2 CASSQDSGGGAETQYF
TRBV6-5 CASSYRQGLYEQYF
TRBV6-2/TRBV6-3 CASRTVGYEQYF
TRBV28 CASRLDREFETQYF
TRBV7-2 CASRTAGGTDTQYF
TRBV24-1 CATSDAAGGSYNEQFF
TRBV20-1 CSASPGRAGDTQYF
TRBV15 CATSKRQWVGANEKLFF
TRBV24-1 CATSDPGTDQQFF
TRBV18 CASSPSGVGFYGYTF
TRBV7-2 CASSSPFNEQFF
TRBV12-3/TRBV12-4 CASRGGLGGANVLTF
TRBV29-1 CSAKTGEETQYF
TRBV11-2 CASSAAGMADTQYF
TRBV28 CASRGRAGAFSYNEQFF
TRBV12-3/TRBV12-4 CASSFGGGLGSGETQYF
TRBV20-1 CSAISGGSAGELFF
TRBV5-1 CASSFLLAHSNTGELFF
TRBV12-3/TRBV12-4 CASSTPGQAPRGSGANVLTF
TRBV7-2 CASSLAYTSGELFF
TRBV20-1 CSASSSGRAEQYF
TRBV9 CASSTGTSNYGYTF
TRBV10-3 CAISDPQGGQGTDTQYF
TRBV7-7 CASSLADRVVDEQFF